Sequencing of this TCR beta chain was carried out in a study of identical twins (TCRdb year 2016). With regard to the full study: To test whether fetal clonotypes persist, this study deep-sequenced TCR alpha and beta repertoires from monozygotic twins, from unrelated adults of various ages, and from cord blood. Replicate twin experiments were performed at different times using different library preparation protocols to rule out contamination. The full study reports these points: Because the same donors could not be followed over many years, the conclusions depended on cross-sectional statistical analysis. Compared with coincidental sharing between unrelated individuals, out-of-frame TCR alpha sequences shared between twins showed an excess of sequences with low generation probability. Fewer insertions were carried by abundant cord blood beta clonotypes; a weaker similar trend was observed in young adult naive repertoires, while no such trend was observed in memory repertoires. Recombination models systematically underestimated out-of-frame TCR alpha sharing in monozygotic twins but agreed with sharing between unrelated individuals. The excess sharing between twins in beta out-of-frame sequences was weaker because fewer shared sequences reduced the signal-to-noise ratio. Invariant T cells such as MAIT and iNKT could partly confound zero-insertion analyses, although diverse VJ usage argued against such confounding for most clonotypes.

Preparation of the library involved 5' RACE. Sequencing relied on an Illumina HiSeq 2000. A universal primer binding site was introduced by template switching, and a unique molecular identifier was present in the final cDNA, enabling accurate counting of TCR cDNA molecules. First-strand cDNA for TCR alpha and beta chains was synthesized from specific primers in the conserved constant-segment region. To control for contamination, every cDNA library carried two barcodes: a SMART-Mk sample barcode plus Illumina barcodes. TruSeq adapter sequences and Illumina sample barcodes were added in two successive PCR steps. Sequencing of the TCR alpha and beta cDNA libraries was done on the Illumina HiSeq platform using custom primers. Concerning the study's data processing: Unique molecular identifiers were extracted from raw reads with MiGEC, and CDR3 positions were determined with MiXCR. For each individual, recombination models were inferred using an EM algorithm with the repgenHMM and IGoR tools. The tcR package in R was used for shared clonotype analysis, with sharing normalized by the product of cloneset sizes. Out-of-frame nonproductive sequences were analyzed to study raw recombination free of thymic and clonal selection effects. Using fastp at Q25 and MiXCR, TCRdb reprocessed the public reads and kept productive beta chains. Rows are combined by CDR3 protein, so each entry shows the most common genes and DNA. The V and J calls reflect TCRdb's pipeline rather than the authors' work. The sample has hundreds of thousands of distinct CDR3 sequences on record, roughly a tenth of them singletons. The ten largest clones add up to roughly 5% of the sample.

All donors were healthy Caucasians. Miltenyi CD45RO+ enrichment and human naive T-cell isolation kits were used to isolate memory (CD45RO+) and naive T cells from PBMC. The germline V gene yields MNHNS for CDR1 and SASEGT for CDR2. Trimming removed 6 bases from V and 1 base from J; the gene matches leave 16 bases unexplained. From cysteine to phenylalanine, the CDR3 is 18 amino acids long. Only CDR3 DNA remains: 54 bases, in frame from the first base. Notes on this clonotype: Its antigen is currently not known. One base away there is no much larger clone; base qualities are not given.

The specimen sequenced was memory (CD45RO+) T cells sorted from blood. The sample's cell subset or site label, in plain terms: CD45RO+ enriched T cells. The sequence derives from a woman younger than 35 in good health. The rearranged segments are TRBV6-1 and TRBJ2-7; a stretch of 9 junction bases matches TRBD2. The CDR3 here reads CASSTPEAGGPRSYEQYF. The DNA is TGTGCCAGCAGCACCCCCGAGGCGGGGGGGCCAAGGTCCTACGAGCAGTACTTC.